What follows is one TCR beta chain and its context. The target of this receptor is not known. No base quality values were provided; no much bigger clone lies one nucleotide off. The trial excluded patients who had a history of autoimmune disease or were on systemic immunosuppression. In every dose cohort, peripheral blood was drawn for TCR sequencing at baseline, cycle 4 day 1, and cycle 7 day 1. Samples were obtained from an open-label, multicenter, first-in-human phase I dose-escalation trial of ivuxolimab. Adults with locally advanced or metastatic melanoma, renal cell, hepatocellular, or head and neck squamous cell carcinoma were enrolled in the trial. CD4+ and CD8+ T cells were sorted separately from peripheral blood before TCR sequencing. CDR1 and CDR2 (SGHTA, FQGNSA) derive from the germline V gene. The CDR3 goes from the cysteine to the phenylalanine over 14 residues. The only DNA kept is the CDR3, 42 bases in frame from the first base. The junction carries 17 bases between V and J, which are trimmed by 7 bases and 5 bases respectively.

The source of the sample is a study of OX40 agonist ivuxolimab in advanced cancers. Some background on the complete study: Ivuxolimab was a fully human IgG2 agonistic monoclonal antibody targeting the costimulatory receptor OX40 (CD134). Intravenous ivuxolimab was administered to patients every 2 weeks at six dose levels: 0.01, 0.1, 0.3, 1.5, 3 and 10 mg/kg. Of the 50 to 55 dose-escalation patients, hepatocellular carcinoma was present in around 19, melanoma in around 15, renal cell carcinoma in 9 and head and neck cancer in 9. The dose-escalation cohort was over 70% male with a mean age of about 65 years, ranging from roughly 20 to 85. Patients were allowed to have had prior anti-PD-1, anti-PD-L1 or anti-CTLA-4 therapy, and 40% of the dose-escalation patients had previously received checkpoint inhibitors. Partial responses were achieved by three dose-escalation patients, of whom one had hepatocellular carcinoma and two had cutaneous melanoma. Peripheral TCRbeta sequencing aimed to test whether ivuxolimab altered TCR sequence diversity and caused clonal T-cell expansion. The paper reports the monotherapy dose-escalation portion (N of about 51 patients) of the phase I ivuxolimab trial. What the authors observed across the whole study: In the 0.1-3.0 mg/kg groups, partial responders were among the patients with the lowest normalized peripheral clonal expansion, particularly in CD8+ T cells. Low levels of normalized T-cell clonal expansion were also seen in some patients who did not respond. Which antigens the clonally expanded peripheral T cells were specific for was not determined. At doses of 0.1 to 3.0 mg/kg, clonal expansion of both CD4+ and CD8+ blood T cells was observed from baseline to week 6. On average, CD8+ T cells showed more expanded clones than CD4+ T cells after ivuxolimab.

For sequencing of the TCRbeta CDR3 region, genomic DNA was extracted from the sorted cells. The immunoSEQ Assay was used for sequencing of TCRbeta CDR3 regions. The clones in this table, taken by TCRdb from immuneACCESS, are in-frame only. Not every clone is retained; where verified, under half of the shortfall comes from an unresolved V gene, and the cause of the rest is unknown. Within this sample are about 20,000 clones, with just over 85% of them counted one time only. Of the sample, about 16% falls within the top ten clones. This sequence was found in an adult with an advanced solid tumor such as melanoma, head and neck, liver or kidney cancer. The sample consisted of CD4+ or CD8+ T cells sorted from blood, taken in a trial of the OX40 agonist ivuxolimab. The chain employs TRBV7-2 and TRBJ1-1; a tentative D match to TRBD1 spans 6 bases. The CDR3 region: CASTLARGGTEAFF. The DNA sequence is as follows: TGTGCCAGCACCCTAGCCAGGGGTGGTACTGAAGCTTTCTTT.